This TCR beta chain emerged from a study of beta chain features in type 1 diabetes. The study reverse transcribed the entire isolated RNA, so it sequenced expressed TCRB transcripts. Sequencing used immunoSEQ multiplex PCR; TCRdb keeps in-frame clones, though not all of them. The repertoire holds 200,000 to 300,000 clones, with 20% as singletons. The CDR3 covers 14 residues. Germline V gives CDR1 SGDLS, CDR2 YYNGEE. The trim removed 4 bases at V and 7 bases at J, leaving 8 bases unmatched. On this clone: Antigen unknown.

General observations from the study: TCRB CDR3 length was moderately but significantly reduced in all four CD4+ subsets of Type 1 diabetes patients.

Sample: naive CD4+ T cells from blood. The rearrangement links TRBV9 to TRBJ2-1; the match to TRBD1 covers 7 bases. This TCR was sampled from a woman aged 35 to 49 with type 1 diabetes. This chain's CDR3 is CASSPGTASNEQFF. CDR3 sequence (DNA): TGTGCCAGCAGCCCCGGGACAGCCTCGAATGAGCAGTTCTTC.